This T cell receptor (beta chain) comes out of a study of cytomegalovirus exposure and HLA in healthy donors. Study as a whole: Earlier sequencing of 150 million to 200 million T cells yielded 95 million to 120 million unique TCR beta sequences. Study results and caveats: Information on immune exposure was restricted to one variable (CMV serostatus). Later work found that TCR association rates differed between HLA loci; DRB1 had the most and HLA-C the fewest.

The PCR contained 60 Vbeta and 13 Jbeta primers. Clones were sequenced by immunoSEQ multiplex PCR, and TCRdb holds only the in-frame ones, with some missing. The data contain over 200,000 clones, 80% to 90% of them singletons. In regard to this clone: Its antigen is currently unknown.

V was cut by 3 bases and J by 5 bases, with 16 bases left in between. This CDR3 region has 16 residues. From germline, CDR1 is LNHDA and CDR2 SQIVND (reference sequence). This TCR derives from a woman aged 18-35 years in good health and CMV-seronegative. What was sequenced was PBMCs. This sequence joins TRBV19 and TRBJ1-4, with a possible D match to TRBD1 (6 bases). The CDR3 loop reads CASSMAAGAPNEKLFF. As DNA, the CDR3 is TGTGCCAGTAGTATGGCCGCAGGGGCCCCCAATGAAAAACTGTTTTTT.